This paragraph covers one T cell receptor (beta chain) sequence. Antigen unknown. PCR used 60 Vbeta primers and 13 Jbeta primers. As processed by the authors: A later analysis counted around 74 million unique TCR beta chains, around 11 million shared. The protocol was immunoSEQ multiplex PCR, while the TCRdb copy is restricted to in-frame clones and leaves out a portion. The DNA gave D and trimming, while V, J and clone size come from that table. The specimen's table records tens of thousands of clones. There are 16 residues in the CDR3. V lost 5 bases, J lost 9 bases, and 18 bases stayed unmatched. Per germline, CDR1 MNHEY and CDR2 SMNVEV (reference sequence). The data were obtained in a study of cytomegalovirus exposure and HLA in healthy donors. As for the study in general: Caucasian-associated ancestry cluster membership applied to about 83% of approximately 420 genotyped donors. Whole-study results and caveats: Analyzed later, most CMV-associated TCR beta chains appeared HLA-restricted.

Donors had nominal health at sampling but likely had unrecorded immune exposures. The chain is built from TRBV27 and TRBJ2-5, with 7 positions matching TRBD2. The sample was PBMCs. The receptor was isolated from a man aged 45-65 years in good health and CMV-seropositive. CDR3 bases: TGTGCCAGCAGTCGGTCACGGGGAGACAGTCGGGGGGCCCAGTACTTC. It encodes CASSRSRGDSRGAQYF.